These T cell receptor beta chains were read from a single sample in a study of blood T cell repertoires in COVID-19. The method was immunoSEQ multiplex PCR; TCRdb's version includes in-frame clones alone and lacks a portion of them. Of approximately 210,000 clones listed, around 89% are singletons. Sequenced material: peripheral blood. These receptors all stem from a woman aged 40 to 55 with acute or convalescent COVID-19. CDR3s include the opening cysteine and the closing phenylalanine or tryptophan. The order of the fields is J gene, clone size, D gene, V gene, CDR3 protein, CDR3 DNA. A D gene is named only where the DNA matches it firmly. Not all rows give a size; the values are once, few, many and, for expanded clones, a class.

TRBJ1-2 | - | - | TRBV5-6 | CASSSGSGTYGYTF | TGTGCCAGCTCCTCGGGGTCCGGCACCTATGGCTACACCTTC
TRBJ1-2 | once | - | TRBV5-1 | CASSPTGTTNYGYTF | TGCGCCAGCAGCCCCACAGGGACCACTAACTATGGCTACACCTTC
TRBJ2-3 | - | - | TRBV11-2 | CASSPLAGTGYTDTQYF | TGTGCCAGCAGCCCGCTCGCCGGAACAGGGTACACAGATACGCAGTATTTT
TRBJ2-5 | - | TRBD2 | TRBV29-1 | CSVETSGASWETQYF | TGCAGCGTTGAAACTAGCGGGGCCTCATGGGAGACCCAGTACTTC
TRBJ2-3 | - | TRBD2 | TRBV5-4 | CASTTPGLAGVGADTQYF | TGTGCCAGCACCACCCCGGGACTAGCGGGGGTGGGCGCAGATACGCAGTATTTT
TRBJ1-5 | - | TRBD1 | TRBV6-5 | CATRGGLGNQPQHF | TGTGCCACCAGGGGGGGGCTAGGCAATCAGCCCCAGCATTTT
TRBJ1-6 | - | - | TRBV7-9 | CASSLGQSGSPLHF | TGTGCCAGCAGCTTGGGGCAGAGTGGTTCACCCCTCCACTTT
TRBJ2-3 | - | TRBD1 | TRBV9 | CASSVESRGPTDTQYF | TGTGCCAGCAGCGTAGAGAGCAGGGGGCCCACAGATACGCAGTATTTT
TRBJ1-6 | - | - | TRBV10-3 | CAISESDRFNSPLHF | TGTGCCATCAGTGAGTCCGACAGGTTTAATTCACCCCTCCACTTT
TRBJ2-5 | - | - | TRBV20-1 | CSAGPKETQYF | TGCAGTGCCGGTCCGAAAGAGACCCAGTACTTC
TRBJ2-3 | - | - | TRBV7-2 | CASSRLPRDTDTQYF | TGTGCCAGCAGCCGCCTCCCCAGGGACACAGATACGCAGTATTTT
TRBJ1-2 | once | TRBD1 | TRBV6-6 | CASSAQGAEGYTF | TGTGCCAGCAGTGCCCAGGGGGCGGAAGGCTACACCTTC
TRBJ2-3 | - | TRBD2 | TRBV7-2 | CASSSSGGRSRDTQYF | TGTGCCAGCAGCTCTAGCGGGGGGCGTAGCAGGGATACGCAGTATTTT
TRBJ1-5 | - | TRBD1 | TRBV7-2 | CASSLGQPSNQPQHF | TGTGCCAGCAGCTTGGGACAGCCAAGCAATCAGCCCCAGCATTTT
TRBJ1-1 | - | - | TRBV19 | CASSIMVRENTEAFF | TGTGCCAGTAGTATCATGGTCAGGGAGAACACTGAAGCTTTCTTT
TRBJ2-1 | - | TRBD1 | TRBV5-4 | CASSAGQGRSYNEQFF | TGTGCCAGCAGCGCAGGACAGGGGCGCTCCTACAATGAGCAGTTCTTC
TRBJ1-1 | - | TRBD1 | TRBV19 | CASIPTGGLGKAFF | TGTGCCAGTATCCCGACAGGGGGCCTCGGGAAAGCTTTCTTT
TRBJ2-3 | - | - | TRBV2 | CASNPRLSSTDTQYF | TGTGCCAGCAACCCCAGACTCTCTAGCACAGATACGCAGTATTTT
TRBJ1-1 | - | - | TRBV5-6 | CASEAASGVSNTEAFF | TGTGCCAGCGAGGCCGCTTCAGGGGTCAGTAACACTGAAGCTTTCTTT
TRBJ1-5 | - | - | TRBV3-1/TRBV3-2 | CASSQDRNQPQHF | TGTGCCAGCAGCCAAGATCGGAATCAGCCCCAGCATTTT
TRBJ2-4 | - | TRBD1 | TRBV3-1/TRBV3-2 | CASSPRDRVLAKNIQYF | TGTGCCAGCAGCCCCCGGGACAGGGTATTAGCCAAAAACATTCAGTACTTC
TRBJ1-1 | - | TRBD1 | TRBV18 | CASSPQTGRMNTEAFF | TGTGCCAGCTCACCACAGACAGGGCGCATGAACACTGAAGCTTTCTTT
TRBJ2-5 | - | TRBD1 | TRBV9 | CASSSGQGWETQYF | TGTGCCAGCAGCTCGGGACAGGGATGGGAGACCCAGTACTTC
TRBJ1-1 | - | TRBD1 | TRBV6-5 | CALGTGASATEAFF | TGTGCCCTGGGGACAGGGGCATCCGCCACTGAAGCTTTCTTT
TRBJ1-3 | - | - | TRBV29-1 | CSVETTGNTIYF | TGCAGCGTTGAGACAACTGGAAACACCATATATTTT
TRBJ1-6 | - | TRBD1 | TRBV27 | CASSLRDSNNSPLHF | TGTGCCAGCAGTTTAAGGGACAGCAATAATTCACCCCTCCACTTT
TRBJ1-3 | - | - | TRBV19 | CASRRGSGNTIYF | TGTGCCAGTAGACGGGGGTCTGGAAACACCATATATTTT
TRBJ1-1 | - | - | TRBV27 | CASSLGGVNTEAFF | TGTGCCAGCAGCCTAGGGGGGGTTAACACTGAAGCTTTCTTT
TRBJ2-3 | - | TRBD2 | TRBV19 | CASSVTSSGVTDTQYF | TGTGCCAGTAGTGTGACTAGCTCAGGAGTTACAGATACGCAGTATTTT
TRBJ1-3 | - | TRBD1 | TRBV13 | CASSSSGQGADPAIYF | TGTGCCAGCAGCTCCTCCGGACAGGGGGCGGATCCCGCCATATATTTT
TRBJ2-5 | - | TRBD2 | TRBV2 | CASSGDQLAGALLETQYF | TGTGCCAGCAGTGGGGACCAGCTAGCGGGGGCTTTGTTGGAGACCCAGTACTTC
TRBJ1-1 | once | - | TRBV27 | CASSRGIEAFF | TGTGCCAGCAGTCGAGGAATTGAAGCTTTCTTT
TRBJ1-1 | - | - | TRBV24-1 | CATRQGNTEAFF | TGTGCCACCAGGCAGGGGAACACTGAAGCTTTCTTT
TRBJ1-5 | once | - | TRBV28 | CASKLTRTGVVDQPQHF | TGTGCCAGCAAGTTGACGAGGACGGGGGTTGTAGATCAGCCCCAGCATTTT
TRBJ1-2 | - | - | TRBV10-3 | CAINEVGARARYGYTF | TGTGCCATCAATGAGGTTGGTGCCAGGGCGCGGTATGGCTACACCTTC
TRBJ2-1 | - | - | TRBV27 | CASSFNNEQFF | TGTGCCAGCAGTTTTAACAATGAGCAGTTCTTC
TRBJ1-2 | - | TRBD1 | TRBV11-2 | CASSLEGTGGGGYTF | TGTGCCAGCAGCTTAGAGGGGACAGGGGGCGGTGGCTACACCTTC
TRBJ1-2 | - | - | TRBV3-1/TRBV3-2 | CASSQPRVDQYGYTF | TGTGCCAGCAGCCAACCCAGGGTGGACCAATATGGCTACACCTTC
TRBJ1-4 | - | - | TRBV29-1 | CSLSSTNEKLFF | TGCAGCCTGAGTTCAACTAATGAAAAACTGTTTTTT
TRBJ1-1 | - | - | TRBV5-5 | CASSFTQAAEAFF | TGTGCCAGCAGCTTTACCCAGGCCGCTGAAGCTTTCTTT